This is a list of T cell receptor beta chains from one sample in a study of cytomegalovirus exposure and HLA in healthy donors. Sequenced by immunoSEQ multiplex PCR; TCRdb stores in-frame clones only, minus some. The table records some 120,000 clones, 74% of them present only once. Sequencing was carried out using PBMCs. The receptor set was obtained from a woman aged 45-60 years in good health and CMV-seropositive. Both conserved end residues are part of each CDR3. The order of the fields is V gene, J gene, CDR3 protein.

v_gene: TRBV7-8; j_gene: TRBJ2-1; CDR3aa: CASSPTSGGPNEQFF
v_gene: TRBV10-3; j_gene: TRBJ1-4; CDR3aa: CAISKRTGLNEKLFF
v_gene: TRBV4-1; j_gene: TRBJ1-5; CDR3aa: CASSLGLPGLGSNQPQHF
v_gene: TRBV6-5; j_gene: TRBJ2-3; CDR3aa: CASRARTSGGDTQYF
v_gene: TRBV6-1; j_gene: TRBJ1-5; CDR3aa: CASRAGGNFQPQHF
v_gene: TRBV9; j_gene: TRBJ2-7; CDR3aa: CASSSDTSGGVLSYEQYF
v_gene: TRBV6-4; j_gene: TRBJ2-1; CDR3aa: CASSEFRGTNEQFF
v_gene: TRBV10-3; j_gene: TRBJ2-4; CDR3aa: CAISDRRGDKNIQYF
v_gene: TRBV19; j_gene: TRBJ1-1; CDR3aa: CASSILGAVNTEAFF
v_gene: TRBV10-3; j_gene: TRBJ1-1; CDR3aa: CAISEGGQGDTEAFF
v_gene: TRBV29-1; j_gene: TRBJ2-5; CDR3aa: CSVGRRQGAQAETQYF
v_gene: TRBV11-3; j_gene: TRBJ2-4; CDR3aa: CASSDPGQRNIQYF
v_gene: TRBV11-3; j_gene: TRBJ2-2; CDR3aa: CASSPRTGFGELFF
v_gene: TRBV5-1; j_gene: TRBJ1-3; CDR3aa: CASSRDRIGESGNTIYF
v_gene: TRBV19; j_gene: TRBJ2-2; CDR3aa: CASSIIPAGELFF